These 29 T cell receptor beta chains originate from one sample sequenced in a study of beta chain features in type 1 diabetes. Every isolated RNA sample was fully reverse transcribed, so sequencing captured expressed TCRB transcripts. Measured with immunoSEQ multiplex PCR; TCRdb has only the in-frame clones, and not every one. Counted here are 60,000 to 75,000 clones, about 55% occurring once; the ten biggest clones make up about 2.2%. Sequencing input: Tregs from blood. These receptors came from a woman between 18 and 30 years old in good health.

The V call is TRBV11-2, the J call TRBJ2-3; D is perhaps TRBD1 (5 bases). The ends were cut back, 0 bases at V and 0 bases at J, with 10 bases in the middle. The CDR3 length is 16 residues. Germline V lookup: CDR1 SGHAT, CDR2 FQNNGV. The CDR3 coding sequence is TGTGCCAGCAGCTTAGAAGGGGCGGCTAGCACAGATACGCAGTATTTT. As protein: CASSLEGAASTDTQYF.

The chain combines TRBV29-1 with TRBJ2-3; 9 nucleotides line up with TRBD1. Germline V gene data show CDR1 as SQVTM and CDR2 as ANQGSEA. The CDR3 is made up of 13 amino acids. Germline trimming cut 5 bases from V and 5 bases from J; bases unmatched to any gene: 5. The CDR3 DNA is TGCAGCGTTCGGGACAGGGCGGGAGATACGCAGTATTTT. Its translation: CSVRDRAGDTQYF.

This clone was counted between two and nine times. The genes are TRBV7-8 and TRBJ1-1; D gene unclear. V lost 3 bases and J lost 5, with 19 bases in between. This CDR3 contains 16 residues. Germline lookup yields CDR1 SGHVS and CDR2 FQNEAQ. The DNA for the CDR3 is TGTGCCAGCAGCTTCCCTAAGGAGGGTACTTGGACTGAAGCTTTCTTT. It is translated as CASSFPKEGTWTEAFF.

In this sample, this clone turned up once. The genes are TRBV10-3 and TRBJ1-5; TRBD1 might be the D (5 bases). The germline CDR1 and CDR2 sequences are ENHRY and SYGVKD. The CDR3 contains 16 residues. V lost 0 bases and J 2 bases, leaving 11 bases between the germline ends. For the CDR3, the DNA is TGTGCCATCAGTGAGTCGCCCCAGGGCGGCAATCAGCCCCAGCATTTT. Its protein is CAISESPQGGNQPQHF.

The genes are TRBV19 and TRBJ2-4, with 8 bases fitting TRBD2. The CDR3 is 13 amino acids. CDR1 LNHDA and CDR2 SQIVND come from the germline V gene (reference sequence). V shed 5 bases and J 7 bases; nucleotides not matched to a gene: 4. CDR3 bases: TGTGCCAGTAGTGGAGCGGGGGCCAACATTCAGTACTTC. Its translation is CASSGAGANIQYF.

Relative to its sample, this clone is medium-sized. The chain has TRBV5-1 and TRBJ2-6; TRBD2 is a possible D gene (6 bases). The CDR3 contains 13 residues. Germline lookup yields CDR1 SGHRS and CDR2 YFSETQ. Between the trimmed V and J ends, which lost 0 bases and 9 bases, there was a span of 7 bases. The CDR3 reads CASSLGRGNVLTF. For the CDR3, the DNA is TGCGCCAGCAGCTTGGGGAGGGGCAACGTCCTGACTTTC. Drawing the rest from reference TRBV5-1 and TRBJ2-6, the complete variable domain is KAGVTQTPRYLIKTRGQQVTLSCSPISGHRSVSWYQQTPGQGLQFLFEYFSETQRNKGNFPGRFSGRQFSNSRSEMNVSTLELGDSALYLCASSLGRGNVLTFGAGSRLTVL.

V usage is TRBV2 and J usage is TRBJ1-1, with 9 nucleotides matching TRBD1. V gave up 10 bases and J gave up 4 bases; unmatched junction bases: 10. Germline-derived CDR1 and CDR2 are SNHLY and FYNNEI. This CDR3 is 14 amino acids long. DNA for the CDR3: TGTGCCACTTCGAGGGACAGGGCGAGCACTGAAGCTTTCTTT. This sequence encodes CATSRDRASTEAFF. The entire variable domain, with the rest obtained from reference TRBV2 and TRBJ1-1, is as follows: EPEVTQTPSHQVTQMGQEVILRCVPISNHLYFYWYRQILGQKVEFLVSFYNNEISEKSEIFDDQFSVERPDGSNFTLKIRSTKLEDSAMYFCATSRDRASTEAFFGQGTRLTVV.

The J gene is TRBJ1-3, the V gene TRBV7-2; no clear D gene. Between the trimmed V and J ends, which lost 3 bases and 1 base, there was a span of 4 bases. This CDR3 spans 13 amino acids. CDR1 and CDR2 from the germline V gene are SGHTA and FQGNSA. The CDR3 coding sequence is TGTGCCAGCAGCTTGAGGTCTGGAAACACCATATATTTT. Translated: CASSLRSGNTIYF.

The genes are TRBV6-5 and TRBJ1-1, with TRBD1 identical over 8 bases. This CDR3 has 16 amino acids. With V trimmed by 1 base and J by 5 bases, 9 bases remained unmatched. Germline V gene data show CDR1 as MNHEY and CDR2 as SVGAGI. CDR3 region: CASSYYWAGGVTEAFF. CDR3 sequence (DNA): TGTGCCAGCAGTTACTATTGGGCAGGGGGCGTTACTGAAGCTTTCTTT.

The chain links TRBV7-9 to TRBJ2-3; 8 positions match TRBD2. The junction had 3 bases not matched to a gene; V was cut back by 3 bases and J by 4 bases. This CDR3 has 14 residues. Germline CDR1 SEHNR, CDR2 FQNEAQ (reference sequence). The CDR3 region is CASSFGGEADTQYF. The DNA of the CDR3 is TGTGCCAGCAGCTTCGGGGGGGAGGCAGATACGCAGTATTTT.

The V and J genes are TRBV2 and TRBJ1-1; no definite D call. V was cut by 6 bases and J by 5 bases, with 13 bases left in between. CDR1 is SNHLY, CDR2 FYNNEI, per germline. The CDR3 contains 13 residues. CDR3 DNA sequence: TGTGCCAGCAGGGACTCGGTGCGTACTGAAGCTTTCTTT. It codes for CASRDSVRTEAFF.

The chain has TRBV6-6 and TRBJ2-1; 11 bases align to TRBD2. Unmatched junction bases numbered 7, after V lost 10 bases and J lost 5 bases. The CDR3 runs to 14 residues. In germline, CDR1 is MNHNY, CDR2 SVGAGI (reference sequence). The CDR3 nucleotides are TGTGCCACAGTAGCGGGAGGGCCGAACAATGAGCAGTTCTTC. Protein: CATVAGGPNNEQFF.

This clone was picked up a small number of times. CDR3 amino acids: CASSLAAAENGYTF. As DNA, the CDR3 is TGTGCCAGCAGCTTAGCAGCGGCAGAAAATGGCTACACCTTC. The genes are TRBV7-9 and TRBJ1-2, with D uncertain. CDR1 and CDR2 from the germline V gene are SEHNR and FQNEAQ (reference sequence). V lost 0 bases and J lost 6, with 11 bases in between. The CDR3 sequence is 14 residues long.

The rearrangement joins TRBV28 to TRBJ2-7; 8 positions match TRBD2. The CDR3 sequence is 16 residues long. Trimming at V came to 4 bases and at J to 5 bases, leaving 13 bases not matched to a gene. Germline CDR1 MDHEN, CDR2 SYDVKM. The CDR3 loop reads CASSSPGVGGGNEQYF. In DNA, the CDR3 is TGTGCCAGCAGTTCTCCGGGGGTCGGCGGGGGGAACGAGCAGTACTTC.

Comment on this clone: An end of the junction does not agree with germline; a read error may underlie this. The chain carries TRBV19 and TRBJ2-1, with 10 bases identical to TRBD2. Germline V gives CDR1 LNHDA, CDR2 SQIVND (reference sequence). This CDR3 is 17 amino acids long. The CDR3 loop is CATGLAVPRSSYNGQFF. The DNA of the CDR3 is TGTGCCACCGGACTAGCGGTCCCTAGGAGCTCCTACAATGGGCAGTTCTTC.

The V and J genes are TRBV5-4 and TRBJ2-5; D remains unclear. There are 14 residues in the CDR3. V lost 0 bases and J lost 3, with 9 bases in between. Germline V gene sequence: CDR1 SGHNT, CDR2 YYREEE (reference sequence). The CDR3 here is CASSLVGAEETQYF. CDR3 bases: TGTGCCAGCAGCTTGGTTGGAGCTGAAGAGACCCAGTACTTC.

This clone occurred a few times. This sequence joins TRBV7-9 and TRBJ2-1; D gene uncertain. Germline CDR1 reads SEHNR; CDR2 reads FQNEAQ (reference sequence). The CDR3 sequence is 14 residues long. The V gene lost 4 bases and the J gene lost 6 bases, with 13 bases spanning the gap. CDR3: CASSSTWAINEQFF. The CDR3 region has the DNA TGTGCCAGCAGCTCAACTTGGGCCATCAATGAGCAGTTCTTC.

This rearrangement joins TRBV7-8 to TRBJ1-1; 7 bases are shared with TRBD1. CDR3 length equals 14 residues. Unmatched junction bases numbered 6, after V lost 5 bases and J lost 3 bases. Per the germline V gene, CDR1 is SGHVS and CDR2 is FQNEAQ. The CDR3 region is CASSMTGIHTEAFF. CDR3 DNA sequence: TGTGCCAGCAGCATGACAGGGATCCACACTGAAGCTTTCTTT.

The chain carries TRBV7-9 and TRBJ2-1, with D tentatively TRBD2 (6 bases). From germline, CDR1 is SEHNR and CDR2 FQNEAQ (reference sequence). CDR3 size: 17 residues. V lost 3 bases and J 4 bases, leaving 19 bases between the germline ends. CDR3 region: CASSFTWSGGPYNEQFF. In DNA form, the CDR3 reads TGTGCCAGCAGCTTTACGTGGTCAGGAGGGCCTTACAATGAGCAGTTCTTC.

The rearrangement links TRBV2 to TRBJ2-5; 7 nucleotides align to TRBD2. The CDR3 covers 13 residues. J lost 5 bases, V lost 6 bases, and 6 bases had no gene match. The V gene's germline CDR1 is SNHLY and CDR2 FYNNEI. The CDR3 sequence: CASSQWGGETQYF. For the CDR3, the DNA is TGTGCCAGCAGCCAATGGGGAGGGGAGACCCAGTACTTC.

The rearrangement joins TRBV11-2 to TRBJ1-2; 8 nucleotides line up with TRBD1. With V trimmed by 7 bases and J by 5 bases, 15 bases remained unmatched. Germline V gene lookup returns CDR1 SGHAT and CDR2 FQNNGV. The CDR3 sequence is 16 residues long. CDR3 sequence reads: CASTNIVRGQGYGYTF. CDR3 sequence (DNA): TGTGCCAGCACCAACATCGTCAGGGGGCAGGGGTATGGCTACACCTTC.

This clone is medium-sized by share. The chain employs TRBV7-2 and TRBJ2-5, with 11 bases aligning to TRBD2. The CDR3 is made up of 14 amino acids. The germline V gene has CDR1 SGHTA and CDR2 FQGNSA. V was pared by 2 bases and J by 4 bases, with 0 bases of the junction left unmatched. CDR3: CASSLTSGRETQYF. The CDR3 DNA reads TGTGCCAGCAGCTTAACTAGCGGGAGAGAGACCCAGTACTTC.

The chain uses TRBV7-2 and TRBJ1-2; 7 bases align to TRBD1. The V gene end was trimmed by 4 bases and the J gene end by 8 bases; junction bases not matched to a gene: 10. Germline V CDR1 and CDR2: SGHTA, FQGNSA. The CDR3 extends over 14 amino acids. DNA for the CDR3: TGTGCCAGCAGCTCTCAAAGGACAGGAAGCGGCTACACCTTC. Residues: CASSSQRTGSGYTF.

On this clone: Other DNA sequences in this specimen translate into the identical CDR3. This chain links TRBV5-1 with TRBJ2-1; a weak D match, TRBD2 (6 bases). Germline V CDR1 and CDR2: SGHRS, YFSETQ. The V end lost 4 bases, the J end lost 0 bases, and 8 bases lay between the germline ends. This CDR3 is 14 amino acids long. The CDR3 nucleotides read TGCGCCAGCAGCCACGGGAGCTCCTACAATGAGCAGTTCTTC. Amino acids: CASSHGSSYNEQFF.

This rearrangement joins TRBV18 to TRBJ2-7; 8 bases line up with TRBD1. CDR3 size: 12 residues. Unmatched junction bases numbered 3, after V lost 6 bases and J lost 5 bases. CDR1 and CDR2 (germline): KGHSH, LQKENI. The CDR3 coding sequence is TGTGCCAGCTCCCCGACAGGGGACGAGCAGTACTTC. The encoded protein is CASSPTGDEQYF.

The V call is TRBV6-5, the J call TRBJ1-5, with D unresolved. The germline gives CDR1 MNHEY, CDR2 SVGAGI. This CDR3 spans 15 amino acids. V lost 2 bases and J 1 base, leaving 9 bases between the germline ends. CDR3 loop: CASSYREKSNQPQHF. In nucleotides, the CDR3 is TGTGCCAGCAGTTACAGGGAGAAGAGCAATCAGCCCCAGCATTTT.

CDR3 region: CASSFGEEVKAKNIQYF. For the CDR3, the DNA is TGCGCCAGCAGCTTTGGGGAGGAAGTGAAAGCCAAAAACATTCAGTACTTC. The J gene is TRBJ2-4, the V gene TRBV5-1, with a tentative D call TRBD2 (6 bases). Germline values: CDR1 SGHRS, CDR2 YFSETQ. V was shortened by 2 bases and J by 0 bases, with 15 bases between the two germline ends. The CDR3 has 17 amino acids.

This clone was recorded only once. The genes are TRBV18 and TRBJ1-6; D possibly corresponds to TRBD1 (5 bases). The CDR3 covers 14 residues. Germline V lookup: CDR1 KGHSH, CDR2 LQKENI. V gave up 9 bases and J gave up 6 bases, with 15 bases separating them. The CDR3, as DNA: TGTGCCAGTTCAACAGGCGGGGTTAATTCACCCCTCCACTTT. This gives the protein CASSTGGVNSPLHF.

This chain connects TRBV5-8 to TRBJ2-4, with D possibly matching TRBD2 (6 bases). Per the germline V gene, CDR1 is SGHTS and CDR2 is YDEGEE. This CDR3 is built from 17 residues. V was pared by 2 bases and J by 6 bases, with 21 bases between. CDR3 sequence: CASSFNPGGAVLNIQYF. The CDR3 bases are TGTGCCAGCAGCTTTAACCCCGGAGGGGCGGTGCTAAACATTCAGTACTTC.